The 30 T cell receptor beta chains below come from one sample, sequenced in a study of T-cell reconstitution after alpha-beta-depleted transplantation in children. Researchers prepared the TCRbeta library using unique molecular identifiers, the study reports. TCRdb redid the calling of the PCR reads with MiXCR, one entry per CDR3 protein. The sample lists 450,000 to 600,000 distinct CDR3 sequences; about 10% were seen once. This specimen was PBMCs, taken before TCRalphabeta/CD19-depleted stem cell transplant. These receptor sequences come from a child aged 2-9 years with inherited bone marrow failure, due to receive a stem cell transplant.

This clonotype was detected ten times or more. The chain carries TRBV9 and TRBJ2-7; no clear D gene. Per the germline V gene, CDR1 is SGDLS and CDR2 is YYNGEE. The V gene lost 0 bases and the J gene lost 3 bases, with 10 bases spanning the gap. The CDR3 consists of 14 residues. The CDR3 reads CASSVGAALYEQYF. The DNA for the CDR3 is TGTGCCAGCAGCGTAGGGGCGGCCCTCTACGAGCAGTACTTC. The variable domain in full, completed from reference TRBV9 and TRBJ2-7, reads DSGVTQTPKHLITATGQRVTLRCSPRSGDLSVYWYQQSLDQGLQFLIQYYNGEERAKGNILERFSAQQFPDLHSELNLSSLELGDSALYFCASSVGAALYEQYFGPGTRLTVT.

This clonotype was recorded at least ten times. The chain is built from TRBV7-6 and TRBJ1-1; TRBD1 matches 11 bases. The CDR3 contains 16 residues. Germline V gene sequence: CDR1 SGHVS, CDR2 FNYEAQ. V was pared by 2 bases and J by 3 bases, with 5 bases of the junction left unmatched. The CDR3 here is CASSLLGTGGDTEAFF. The CDR3 DNA follows: TGTGCCAGCAGCTTATTAGGGACAGGGGGTGACACTGAAGCTTTCTTT.

The chain combines TRBV7-8 with TRBJ1-4, with D possibly matching TRBD1 (5 bases). Germline CDR1 SGHVS, CDR2 FQNEAQ. V dropped 3 bases and J dropped 5 bases, with 19 bases sitting between them. The CDR3 length is 17 residues. CDR3 protein: CASSLRPLGRGNEKLFF. CDR3 in DNA: TGTGCCAGCAGCTTGCGGCCGCTGGGTAGGGGCAATGAAAAACTGTTTTTT.

At least ten counts were recorded for this clonotype. This chain connects TRBV27 to TRBJ2-1, with unresolved D. V lost 2 bases to trimming and J lost 6 bases, with 5 bases between them. This CDR3 has 12 amino acids. Per germline, CDR1 MNHEY and CDR2 SMNVEV (reference sequence). The CDR3 region is CASSLNSNEQFF. DNA for the CDR3: TGTGCCAGCAGTTTAAACTCCAATGAGCAGTTCTTC.

In its sample, this clonotype was seen a few times. The gene calls are TRBV19 and TRBJ2-2; D unclear. This CDR3 has 15 amino acids. Germline CDR1 reads LNHDA; CDR2 reads SQIVND (reference sequence). The V and J ends lost 1 base and 4 bases respectively, with 10 bases between them. CDR3 amino acids: CASSIVSGFTGELFF. Here the CDR3 DNA reads TGTGCCAGTAGTATAGTTTCAGGCTTCACCGGGGAGCTGTTTTTT.

This clonotype appeared many times. V usage is TRBV18 and J usage is TRBJ1-1; D is uncertain. V was clipped by 1 base and J by 2 bases, with 14 bases between them. CDR1 is KGHSH, CDR2 LQKENI, per germline. This CDR3 is 16 amino acids long. The CDR3 spells CASSPLGSAINTEAFF. As DNA, the CDR3 is TGTGCCAGCTCACCACTTGGGTCAGCTATTAACACTGAAGCTTTCTTT.

This chain uses TRBV4-1 with TRBJ2-7; D is undetermined. Trimming removed 0 bases at V and 0 bases at J, with 12 bases between. This CDR3 comprises 16 residues. From germline, CDR1 is MGHRA and CDR2 YSYEKL. DNA for the CDR3: TGCGCCAGCAGCCAAGATAAGGAGAGGTCCTCCTACGAGCAGTACTTC. Amino acid sequence: CASSQDKERSSYEQYF.

This clonotype was detected many times. The rearrangement links TRBV3-1 to TRBJ2-1; the match to TRBD2 covers 9 bases. Germline V gene lookup returns CDR1 LGHDT and CDR2 YNNKEL (reference sequence). Losses at the gene ends were 8 bases for V and 8 bases for J; bases not matched to a gene: 13. The CDR3 is 15 residues long. The CDR3 DNA sequence: TGTGCCAGCGGACCTACAGCGGGAGGTGCCTATGAGCAGTTCTTC. This sequence encodes CASGPTAGGAYEQFF.

Only a few counts were recorded for this clonotype. The rearrangement uses TRBV30 and TRBJ2-7; D is uncertain. The CDR3 consists of 13 residues. Germline values: CDR1 GTSNPN, CDR2 SVGIG (reference sequence). With 3 bases removed from V and 4 bases from J, the gap between germline ends came to 13 bases. The DNA for the CDR3 is TGTGCCTGGAGCTTCGCAAACGCGTACGAGCAGTACTTC. This gives the protein CAWSFANAYEQYF.

This clonotype has a count of ten or more. V gene TRBV4-1 combines with J gene TRBJ2-3; 11 bases align to TRBD2. J was trimmed by 3 bases and V by 2 bases; bases with no gene match: 22. CDR1 is MGHRA, CDR2 YSYEKL, per germline. CDR3 length: 22 residues. The CDR3, as DNA: TGCGCCAGCAGCCAACTCCCTCCGGGACTAGCGGAGGGGGAGGGAATGACAGATACGCAGTATTTT. Its translation is CASSQLPPGLAEGEGMTDTQYF.

The rearrangement uses TRBV7-2 and TRBJ2-3; D uncertain. The V gene's germline CDR1 is SGHTA and CDR2 FQGNSA. The CDR3 length is 15 residues. The V gene lost 3 bases and the J gene lost 0 bases, with 10 bases spanning the gap. This chain's CDR3 is CASSFTLKSTDTQYF. As DNA, the CDR3 is TGTGCCAGCAGCTTTACCCTTAAGAGCACAGATACGCAGTATTTT.

There are many counts of this clonotype. The chain joins TRBV5-1 to TRBJ2-7; 8 bases match TRBD1. This CDR3 is built from 17 residues. V was clipped by 2 bases and J by 2 bases; unmatched bases: 12. The germline V gene encodes CDR1 SGHRS and CDR2 YFSETQ. Written as DNA, the CDR3 is TGCGCCAGCAGCTTTAGGACAGGGATCATGAAGACCTACGAGCAGTACTTC. Its protein product is CASSFRTGIMKTYEQYF.

In its sample, this clonotype was seen many times. J is TRBJ2-4 and V is TRBV3-1; tentative D call: TRBD1 (5 bases). This CDR3 has 15 amino acids. V was pared by 1 base and J by 2 bases, with 9 bases between. Germline values: CDR1 LGHDT, CDR2 YNNKEL (reference sequence). CDR3 residues: CASSQVGVTKNIQYF. DNA of the CDR3: TGTGCCAGCAGCCAAGTAGGGGTAACCAAAAACATTCAGTACTTC. The whole variable domain, remainder taken from reference TRBV3-1 and TRBJ2-4, is DTAVSQTPKYLVTQMGNDKSIKCEQNLGHDTMYWYKQDSKKFLKIMFSYNNKELIINETVPNRFSPKSPDKAHLNLHINSLELGDSAVYFCASSQVGVTKNIQYFGAGTRLSVL.

This clonotype has ten or more counts. This chain connects TRBV27 to TRBJ2-3, with D tentatively TRBD2 (5 bases). CDR3 length: 16 residues. Per the germline V gene, CDR1 is MNHEY and CDR2 is SMNVEV (reference sequence). The V gene lost 5 bases and the J gene lost 4 bases, with 19 bases spanning the gap. CDR3 in amino acids: CASSILPEAVPDTQYF. CDR3 coding DNA: TGTGCCAGCAGTATCCTGCCGGAGGCCGTCCCAGATACGCAGTATTTT.

In the case of this clonotype: With a much larger clone just one base away, this may be a read error. CDR3 nucleotides: TGCAGCGTTGAAGAATCAGGGGAGGCAAACTATGGCTACACCTTC. This gives the protein CSVEESGEANYGYTF. The chain has TRBV29-1 and TRBJ1-2; D might be TRBD1 (6 bases). Germline assignment: CDR1 SQVTM and CDR2 ANQGSEA. The CDR3 contains 15 residues. V dropped 0 bases and J dropped 2 bases, with 13 bases sitting between them. The full variable domain, its missing parts supplied by reference TRBV29-1 and TRBJ1-2, is SAVISQKPSRDICQRGTSLTIQCQVDSQVTMMFWYRQQPGQSLTLIATANQGSEATYESGFVIDKFPISRPNLTFSTLTVSNMSPEDSSIYLCSVEESGEANYGYTFGSGTRLTVV.

V usage is TRBV20-1 and J usage is TRBJ2-1; 9 bases agree with TRBD2. The CDR3 has 15 amino acids. Germline trimming cut 6 bases from V and 4 bases from J; bases unmatched to any gene: 10. Looked up from germline, CDR1 is DFQATT and CDR2 is SNEGSKA (reference sequence). The CDR3 DNA reads TGCAGTGCCCAAGGCCTAGCGGGAATATACAATGAGCAGTTCTTC. It translates to CSAQGLAGIYNEQFF.

This clonotype has a count of ten or more. The chain recombines TRBV5-1 with TRBJ1-4; D ambiguous. V was clipped by 2 bases and J by 6 bases, with 8 bases between them. The length of the CDR3 is 13 residues. CDR1 is SGHRS, CDR2 YFSETQ, per germline. CDR3 DNA: TGCGCCAGCAGCTTAAACACGGATGAAAAACTGTTTTTT. Protein product: CASSLNTDEKLFF.

This clonotype was detected many times. CDR3 sequence reads: CASRGTSGRSSGELFF. CDR3 sequence (DNA): TGTGCCAGCAGGGGGACTAGCGGGAGGTCTTCCGGGGAGCTGTTTTTT. The rearrangement joins TRBV6-2 or TRBV6-3 to TRBJ2-2, with 15 bases fitting TRBD2. V gave up 6 bases and J gave up 6 bases; unmatched junction bases: 5. Germline lookup yields CDR1 MNHEY and CDR2 SVGEGT. The CDR3 is 16 residues long.

At least ten counts were recorded for this clonotype. The chain recombines TRBV7-8 with TRBJ2-7, with no clear D. Trimming stripped 4 bases from V and 3 bases from J, with 10 bases between. Germline lookup yields CDR1 SGHVS and CDR2 FQNEAQ. This CDR3 has 13 residues. The CDR3 sequence: CASSSPFNYEQYF. The CDR3 coding sequence is TGTGCCAGCAGCTCGCCGTTCAACTACGAGCAGTACTTC.

This clonotype was observed many times. The chain couples TRBV3-1 to TRBJ2-5; D uncertain. The ends were cut back, 2 bases at V and 1 base at J, with 8 bases in the middle. This CDR3 contains 14 residues. Germline V lookup: CDR1 LGHDT, CDR2 YNNKEL (reference sequence). CDR3 protein: CASSQRWLQETQYF. The CDR3 DNA follows: TGTGCCAGCAGCCAACGGTGGCTCCAAGAGACCCAGTACTTC.

Here the CDR3 reads CASSLAQTSGSYNEQFF. The CDR3 bases are TGCGCCAGCAGCTTGGCCCAGACTAGCGGGAGCTACAATGAGCAGTTCTTC. The chain uses TRBV5-1 and TRBJ2-1; 12 bases fit TRBD2. The V segment lost 0 bases and the J segment 3 bases; nucleotides outside the gene matches: 4. The CDR3 consists of 17 residues. Germline loops: CDR1 SGHRS, CDR2 YFSETQ.

This clonotype occurred many times. The chain recombines TRBV28 with TRBJ1-1; possible D gene TRBD1, 6 bases. The CDR3 sequence is 15 residues long. The V gene lost 2 bases and the J gene lost 3 bases, with 13 bases spanning the gap. The germline CDR1 and CDR2 sequences are MDHEN and SYDVKM. The CDR3 DNA is TGTGCCAGCAGTTTAGTCAGGGGCTGGGACACTGAAGCTTTCTTT. Encoded protein: CASSLVRGWDTEAFF.

This sequence joins TRBV5-5 and TRBJ2-5; 7 bases match TRBD2. The V and J ends lost 1 base and 2 bases, in that order; junction bases with no gene match: 5. Looked up from germline, CDR1 is SGHKS and CDR2 is YYEKEE (reference sequence). The CDR3 loop spans 15 amino acids. The CDR3 nucleotides are TGTGCCAGCAGCTTGTCCAACGGGGGGCAAGAGACCCAGTACTTC. Translating gives CASSLSNGGQETQYF.

A few counts support this clonotype. The chain is built from TRBV2 and TRBJ1-3; D not certain. V was cut by 2 bases and J by 2 bases, with 13 bases left in between. This CDR3 spans 16 amino acids. CDR1 SNHLY and CDR2 FYNNEI come from the germline V gene. CDR3 in amino acids: CASSEMQLSTGNTIYF. DNA for the CDR3: TGTGCCAGCAGTGAAATGCAACTCTCCACTGGAAACACCATATATTTT.

This clonotype was seen many times. The junction and the germline gene differ at one end; a read error may be behind it. As DNA, the CDR3 is TGTGCCAGCAGTTACCTCTGGGGTAGCGGGGTCGAGGATGAACAGTTCTTC. Encoded protein: CASSYLWGSGVEDEQFF. The rearrangement uses TRBV28 and TRBJ2-1; TRBD2 matches at 8 bases. The germline V gene encodes CDR1 MDHEN and CDR2 SYDVKM. CDR3 size: 17 residues.

This clonotype was recorded many times. J is TRBJ2-7 and V is TRBV7-9; 8 nucleotides align to TRBD1. Germline V gives CDR1 SEHNR, CDR2 FQNEAQ (reference sequence). The V gene end was trimmed by 5 bases and the J gene end by 2 bases; junction bases not matched to a gene: 5. The CDR3 loop spans 14 amino acids. The CDR3, as DNA: TGTGCCAGCAGCGAAGCGACAGGGGCCTACGAGCAGTACTTC. Amino acid sequence: CASSEATGAYEQYF.

The chain joins TRBV12-3 or TRBV12-4 to TRBJ2-7, with D tentatively TRBD2 (5 bases). The CDR3 has 12 amino acids. Between the trimmed V and J ends, which lost 5 bases and 6 bases, there was a span of 11 bases. The CDR3 DNA reads as TGTGCCAGCAGTCACCTAGCTCTCGAGCAGTACTTC. Protein: CASSHLALEQYF.

This clonotype was observed many times. V usage is TRBV7-2 and J usage is TRBJ2-1, with 8 nucleotides matching TRBD2. Germline CDR1 and CDR2: SGHTA and FQGNSA. The CDR3 covers 15 residues. V was pared by 1 base and J by 4 bases, with 3 bases of the junction left unmatched. The DNA for the CDR3 is TGTGCCAGCAGCTTAGAACTAGCGGTTTACAATGAGCAGTTCTTC. This codes for CASSLELAVYNEQFF.

This clonotype was observed many times. The J gene is TRBJ2-1, the V gene TRBV5-1, with 9 bases matching TRBD1. Germline CDR1 SGHRS, CDR2 YFSETQ. V dropped 5 bases and J dropped 2; count of bases not matched to a gene: 8. The CDR3 spans 16 residues. Here the CDR3 reads CASSYLTGGAYNEQFF. The CDR3, as DNA: TGCGCCAGCAGTTACCTCACAGGGGGCGCCTACAATGAGCAGTTCTTC.

This clonotype was found many times. The gene calls are TRBV29-1 and TRBJ2-7; 7 bases match TRBD1. Germline values: CDR1 SQVTM, CDR2 ANQGSEA. This CDR3 has 14 residues. The CDR3 loop is CSYTGTDISYEQYF. CDR3 DNA sequence: TGCAGTTACACCGGGACAGATATTTCCTACGAGCAGTACTTC.